This T cell receptor beta chain was recorded in a study of cytomegalovirus exposure and HLA in healthy donors. Notes on the study in general: Earlier results showed most TCR beta V segments being productive about 87% or about 30% of the time. Researchers counted roughly 150 TCR beta chains as cytomegalovirus-associated. Excluded: some indistinguishable V segments such as TRBV6-2 and TRBV6-3.

As for this clone: Its antigen is unidentified.

Use of 60 Vbeta and 13 Jbeta primers characterized the PCR. TCRdb keeps only in-frame clones here, not all; method: immunoSEQ multiplex PCR. In the table there are 95,000 to 150,000 clones, approximately 80% of which are singletons. CDR1 and CDR2 from the germline V gene are LNHDA and SQIVND (reference sequence). Trimming stripped 3 bases from V and 9 bases from J, with 9 bases between. The CDR3 has 12 amino acids. This receptor was identified in a man aged 30 to 45 in good health and CMV-seropositive. The sequencing sample was made of PBMCs. The V gene is TRBV19, the J gene TRBJ2-1, with D tentatively TRBD2 (6 bases). For the CDR3, the DNA is TGTGCCAGTAGTATTCTCGGGAGTGAGCAGTTCTTC. Translating gives CASSILGSEQFF.